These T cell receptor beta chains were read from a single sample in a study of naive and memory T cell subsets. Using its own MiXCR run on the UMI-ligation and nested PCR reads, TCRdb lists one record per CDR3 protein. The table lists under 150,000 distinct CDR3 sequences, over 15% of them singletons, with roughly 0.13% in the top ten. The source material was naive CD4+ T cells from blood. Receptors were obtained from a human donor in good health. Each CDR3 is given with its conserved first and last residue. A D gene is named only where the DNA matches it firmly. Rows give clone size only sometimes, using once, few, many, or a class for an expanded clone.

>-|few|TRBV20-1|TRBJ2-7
TGCAGCGTCCCCGGGATGAACTCCTACGAGCAGTACTTC
CSVPGMNSYEQYF
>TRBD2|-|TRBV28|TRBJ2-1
TGTGCCAGCACCCGTGTTAATGCGGGAGTTTTGTTCTTC
CASTRVNAGVLFF
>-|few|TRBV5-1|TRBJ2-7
TGCGCCAGCAGCAAGTCGGTAGGGGACTTAAACGAGCAGTACTTC
CASSKSVGDLNEQYF
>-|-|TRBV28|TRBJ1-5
TGTGCCAGCAGTCAGCTCCGCATTCAGGGCCCCCGGAGCAATCAGCCCCAGCATTTT
CASSQLRIQGPRSNQPQHF
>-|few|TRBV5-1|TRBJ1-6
TGCGCCAGCAGCGAATACTCCTATAATTCACCCCTCCACTTT
CASSEYSYNSPLHF
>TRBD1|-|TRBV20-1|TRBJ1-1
TGCAGTGCTAGTTGGGACAGTTACACTGAAGCTTTCTTT
CSASWDSYTEAFF
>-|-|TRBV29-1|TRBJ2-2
TGCAGCGTTGAGGGGGCGACCACCGGGGAGCTGTTTTTT
CSVEGATTGELFF
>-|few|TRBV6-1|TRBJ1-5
TGTGCCAGCAGTCTTACCCATGCCCCACACAATCAGCCCCAGCATTTT
CASSLTHAPHNQPQHF
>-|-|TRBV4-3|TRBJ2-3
TGCGCCAGCAGCCAAGGAGGGAGGTCGGGAGCAGATACGCAGTATTTT
CASSQGGRSGADTQYF
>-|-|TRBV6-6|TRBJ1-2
TGTGCCAGCAGTTACACCTATGGCTACACCTTC
CASSYTYGYTF
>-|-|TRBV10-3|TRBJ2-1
TGTGCCATCAGTGAGGGTAGGATCTACAATGAGCAGTTCTTC
CAISEGRIYNEQFF
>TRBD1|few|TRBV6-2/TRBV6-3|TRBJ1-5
TGTGCCAGCAGCAAGCAGTGGACAGGGCATAATCAGCCCCAGCATTTT
CASSKQWTGHNQPQHF
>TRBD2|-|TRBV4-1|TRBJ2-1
TGCGCCAGCAGCCTCCGAATCGGGACTACTTACAATGAGCAGTTCTTC
CASSLRIGTTYNEQFF
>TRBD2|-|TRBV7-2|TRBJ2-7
TGTGCCAGCAGCTTAGTAGCGGGCTTTAAGGGATACGAGCAGTACTTC
CASSLVAGFKGYEQYF
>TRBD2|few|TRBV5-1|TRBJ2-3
TGCGCCAGCAGACTTAGCGGGAGGGCCGCAGATACGCAGTATTTT
CASRLSGRAADTQYF
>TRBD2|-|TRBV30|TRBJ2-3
TGTGCCTGGAGTCTAACGGGACTAGCGGGAGGCGACACAGATACGCAGTATTTT
CAWSLTGLAGGDTDTQYF
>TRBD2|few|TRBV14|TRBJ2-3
TGTGCCAGCAGCCAAGGGCCTCAGCGGGACTTAACAGATACGCAGTATTTT
CASSQGPQRDLTDTQYF
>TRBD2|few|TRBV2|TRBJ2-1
TGTGCCAGCAGTCGACTAGCGGGAGGCTTTGGGGAGCAGTTCTTC
CASSRLAGGFGEQFF
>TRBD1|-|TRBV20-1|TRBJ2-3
TGCAGTGCTAGAGATACAGGGGTGTGGGCAGATACGCAGTATTTT
CSARDTGVWADTQYF
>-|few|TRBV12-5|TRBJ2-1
TGTGCTAGTGCCACTCAATTGAGAGCTGAGCAGTTCTTC
CASATQLRAEQFF
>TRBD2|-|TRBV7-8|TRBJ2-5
TGTGCCAGGGGGACTGGAGCGGGGCAAGAGACCCAGTACTTC
CARGTGAGQETQYF
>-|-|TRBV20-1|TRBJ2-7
TGCAGTGCTAGACCCCGGACCTTATTTACCTACGAGCAGTACTTC
CSARPRTLFTYEQYF
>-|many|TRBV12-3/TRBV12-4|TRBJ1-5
TGTGCCAGCAGCCCGACTCCCCGGTGGGAGCCAGGGGCCCAGCATTTT
CASSPTPRWEPGAQHF
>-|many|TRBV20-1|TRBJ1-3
TGCAGTGCCCGTGGGGACGGAAACACCATATATTTT
CSARGDGNTIYF
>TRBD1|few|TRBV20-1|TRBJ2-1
TGCAGTGCTAGGGGACAGGAGAACTACAATGAGCAGTTCTTC
CSARGQENYNEQFF
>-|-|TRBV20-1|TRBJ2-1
TGCAGTGCTAGGGTTTTAGGGGATCTAGTCAATGAGCAGTTCTTC
CSARVLGDLVNEQFF
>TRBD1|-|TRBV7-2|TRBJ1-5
TGTGCCAGCAGCTTTCAACAGGGGAACCAGCCCCAGCATTTT
CASSFQQGNQPQHF
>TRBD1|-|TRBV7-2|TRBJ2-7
TGTGCCAGCAGCCTACGGGGACAGGGAGGCGAGCAGTACTTC
CASSLRGQGGEQYF
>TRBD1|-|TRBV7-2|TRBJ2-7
TGTGCCAGCAGCTTATCGCGAACAGGGGGGGAGCAGTACTTC
CASSLSRTGGEQYF
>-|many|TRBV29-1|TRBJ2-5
TGCAGCGTTGAAGGGACTACTAAAGAGACCCAGTACTTC
CSVEGTTKETQYF
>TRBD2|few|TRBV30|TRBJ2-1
TGTGCCTGGAGCGCAGGGACTAGCGGGAGGTTCGCCTACAATGAGCAGTTCTTC
CAWSAGTSGRFAYNEQFF
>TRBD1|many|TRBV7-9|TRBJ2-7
TGTGCCAGCAGCACAGGGGGGGAGCAGTACTTC
CASSTGGEQYF
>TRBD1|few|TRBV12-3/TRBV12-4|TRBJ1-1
TGTGCCAGCAGTCCGAGGGACAGAAAAAACACTGAAGCTTTCTTT
CASSPRDRKNTEAFF
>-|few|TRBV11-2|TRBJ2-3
TGTGCCAGCAGCTTGCTAAAGGGACCAAGACTAAGCACAGATACGCAGTATTTT
CASSLLKGPRLSTDTQYF
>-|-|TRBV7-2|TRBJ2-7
TGTGCCAGCAGCCTAACCGGGGGCAGTTCCTACGAGCAGTACTTC
CASSLTGGSSYEQYF
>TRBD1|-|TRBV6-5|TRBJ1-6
TGTGCCAGCAGAAGGGGACAGGGGTATTCACCCCTCCACTTT
CASRRGQGYSPLHF
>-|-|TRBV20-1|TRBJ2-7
TGCAGTGCTCTAGTGGGCGGAGAAAGCTCCTACGAGCAGTACTTC
CSALVGGESSYEQYF
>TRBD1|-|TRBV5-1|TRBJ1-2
TGCGCCAGCAGCTGGGGACAGCCACCTAACTATGGCTACACCTTC
CASSWGQPPNYGYTF
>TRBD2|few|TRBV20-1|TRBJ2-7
TGCAGTGCTGCTAGCGGGAGCTCCTACGAGCAGTACTTC
CSAASGSSYEQYF
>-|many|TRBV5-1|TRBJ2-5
TGCGCCAGCAGCTTGGGACAGCTCCAAGAGACCCAGTACTTC
CASSLGQLQETQYF
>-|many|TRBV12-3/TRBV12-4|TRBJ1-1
TGTGCCAGCAGTGAACAGGGACCTGAAGCTTTCTTT
CASSEQGPEAFF
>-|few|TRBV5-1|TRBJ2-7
TGCGCCAGCAGCTTGGCCCGGGGTAGCGGCGCTTCCTACGAGCAGTACTTC
CASSLARGSGASYEQYF
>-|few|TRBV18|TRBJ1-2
TGTGCCAGCTCACCACAGGAGACCTATGGCTACACCTTC
CASSPQETYGYTF
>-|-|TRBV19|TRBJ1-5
TGTGCCAGTAGTATTGGTGGGACAACCCGTCAGCCCCAGCATTTT
CASSIGGTTRQPQHF
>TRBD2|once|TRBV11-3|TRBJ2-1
TGTGCCAGCAGCCCGGGACTAGCGAACAATGAGCAGTTCTTC
CASSPGLANNEQFF